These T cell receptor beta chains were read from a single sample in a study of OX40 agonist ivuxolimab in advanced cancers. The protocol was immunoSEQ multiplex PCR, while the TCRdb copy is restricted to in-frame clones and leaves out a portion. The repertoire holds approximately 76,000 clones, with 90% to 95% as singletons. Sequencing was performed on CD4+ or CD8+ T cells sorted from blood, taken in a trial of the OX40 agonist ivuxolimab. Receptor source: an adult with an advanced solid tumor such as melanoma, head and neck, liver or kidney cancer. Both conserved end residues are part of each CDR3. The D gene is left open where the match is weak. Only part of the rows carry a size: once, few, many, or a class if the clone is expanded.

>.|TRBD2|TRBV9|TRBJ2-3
TGTGCCAGCAGCGTGGGAGGGAGTAGTATGGATGCAGATACGCAGTATTTT
CASSVGGSSMDADTQYF
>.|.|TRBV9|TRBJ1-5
TGTGCCAGCAGCGACAATCCCGACAAGGCCCTTAATCAGCCCCAGCATTTT
CASSDNPDKALNQPQHF
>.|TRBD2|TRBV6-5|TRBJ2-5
TGTGCCAGCAGCCCCCTAGCGGGAAGGGAAGAGACCCAGTACTTC
CASSPLAGREETQYF
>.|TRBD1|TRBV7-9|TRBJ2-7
TGTGCCAGCAGCCCCCCGGACAGGGGGTACTACGAGCAGTACTTC
CASSPPDRGYYEQYF
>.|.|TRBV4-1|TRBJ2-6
TGCGCCAGCAGCATCGAAGACTCTGGGGCCAACGTCCTGACTTTC
CASSIEDSGANVLTF
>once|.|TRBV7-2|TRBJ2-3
TGTGCCAGCAGCTCCTCTACGTTCCTCACAGATACGCAGTATTTT
CASSSSTFLTDTQYF
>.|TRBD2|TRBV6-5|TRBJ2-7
TGTGCCAGCAATCCCGGGACTAGCGGATACGAGCAGTACTTC
CASNPGTSGYEQYF
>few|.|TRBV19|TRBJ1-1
TGTGCCAGTAGCACCGGGACACTGAACACTGAAGCTTTCTTT
CASSTGTLNTEAFF
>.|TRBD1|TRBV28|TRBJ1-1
TGTGCCAGCAGTCCGGTGACGAAGGGGGCCACTGAAGCTTTCTTT
CASSPVTKGATEAFF
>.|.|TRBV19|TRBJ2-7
TGTGCCAGTAGTATAGCCAGTTCCTACGAGCAGTACTTC
CASSIASSYEQYF
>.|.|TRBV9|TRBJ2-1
TGTGCCAGCAGCGAGTCCGGGCGGGACGCGAATGAGCGGTTCTTC
CASSESGRDANERFF
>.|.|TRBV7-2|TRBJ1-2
TGTGCCAGCAGCTTCGCAGCTAACTATGGCTACACCTTC
CASSFAANYGYTF
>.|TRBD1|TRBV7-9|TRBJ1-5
TGTGCCAGCAGCCGGGACAGCTTCAATCAGCCCCAGCATTTT
CASSRDSFNQPQHF
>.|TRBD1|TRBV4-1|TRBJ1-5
TGCGCCAGCAGCCAAGATGTAGGGGGCCATCAGCCCCAGCATTTT
CASSQDVGGHQPQHF